A selection of T cell receptor beta chains follows, all from one sample in a study of CD8 T cell repertoires and HIV-1 epitope variants. These TCRs are of unknown antigen specificity. Using immunoSEQ multiplex PCR, the repertoire was profiled, and TCRdb retains in-frame clones only, with some absent. Found here are about 5,600 clones, about three fifths of them singletons; the top ten hold over 35%. Sequencing input: cultured CD8+ T cells derived from PBMCs. The origin of the receptors is a male donor with HIV. Each CDR3 is given with its conserved first and last residue. D genes are given only for firm matches. Some rows mark clone size as missing; the rest say once, few, many or name a class of expanded clone.

V	D	J	length	size	CDR3	DNA
TRBV4-1	TRBD1	TRBJ2-5	15	.	CASSQGQGSGETQYF	TGCGCCAGCAGCCAGGGACAGGGTAGTGGTGAGACCCAGTACTTC
TRBV4-1	.	TRBJ2-7	13	few	CASSQVEGGEQYF	TGCGCCAGCAGCCAAGTTGAAGGGGGCGAGCAGTACTTC
TRBV9	.	TRBJ2-1	16	.	CASSVGIPPGYNEQFF	TGTGCCAGCAGCGTAGGGATTCCGCCTGGGTACAATGAGCAGTTCTTC
TRBV10-2	.	TRBJ2-7	14	once	CASSEGGLIYEQYF	TGCGCCAGCAGTGAAGGGGGGTTGATTTACGAGCAGTACTTC
TRBV5-1	.	TRBJ1-4	14	.	CASTLGGGNEKLFF	TGCGCCAGCACCCTAGGGGGGGGAAATGAAAAACTGTTTTTT
TRBV7-9	.	TRBJ2-7	15	few	CASSLESAGFYEQYF	TGTGCCAGCAGCTTAGAGTCGGCAGGGTTTTACGAGCAGTACTTC
TRBV7-2	TRBD1	TRBJ2-7	15	few	CASSSRTGLTYEQYF	TGTGCCAGCAGCTCCAGGACAGGGTTAACCTACGAGCAGTACTTC
TRBV18	TRBD1	TRBJ1-5	15	few	CASSRGQGEGQPQHF	TGTGCCAGCTCCCGGGGACAGGGGGAAGGTCAGCCCCAGCATTTT
TRBV27	.	TRBJ1-1	13	.	CASSLSVNTEAFF	TGTGCCAGCAGTTTATCGGTGAACACTGAAGCTTTCTTT
TRBV19	.	TRBJ2-1	13	.	CASSIGGWDEQFF	TGTGCCAGTAGTATAGGGGGATGGGATGAGCAGTTCTTC
TRBV15	.	TRBJ1-2	15	.	CATSRVSQGSYGYTF	TGTGCCACCAGCAGGGTCTCTCAGGGCTCCTATGGCTACACCTTC
TRBV4-3	.	TRBJ1-1	15	.	CASSQGVISNTEAFF	TGCGCCAGCAGCCAAGGGGTTATCTCGAACACTGAAGCTTTCTTT
TRBV6-5	.	TRBJ2-3	14	.	CATAQGGGTDTQYF	TGTGCCACCGCGCAGGGGGGTGGCACAGATACGCAGTATTTT
TRBV11-2	.	TRBJ1-3	15	.	CASSDPSFSGNTIYF	TGTGCCAGCAGCGACCCATCCTTCTCTGGAAACACCATATATTTT
TRBV28	.	TRBJ2-7	18	.	CASSLGGMEGYTHYEQYF	TGTGCCAGCAGTTTAGGAGGGATGGAAGGCTACACCCACTACGAGCAGTACTTC
TRBV4-2	.	TRBJ2-7	12	.	CASSLRAGEQYF	TGTGCCAGCAGCTTACGAGCGGGCGAGCAGTACTTC
TRBV14	.	TRBJ1-2	15	.	CASSQDLGPPDGYTF	TGTGCCAGCAGCCAAGATCTTGGTCCCCCGGATGGCTACACCTTC
TRBV5-4	.	TRBJ1-2	16	.	CASSQDPVELDYGYTF	TGCGCCAGCAGCCAAGATCCCGTCGAACTCGACTATGGCTACACCTTC
TRBV7-8	TRBD1	TRBJ2-2	17	.	CASSISRTGVNTGELFF	TGTGCCAGCTCTATTTCCAGGACAGGGGTTAACACCGGGGAGCTGTTTTTT
TRBV5-6	.	TRBJ1-1	15	.	CASSPGGRANTEAFF	TGTGCCAGCAGCCCTGGGGGCAGGGCGAACACTGAAGCTTTCTTT
TRBV10-3	TRBD1	TRBJ2-3	13	.	CAISSGGPDTQYF	TGTGCCATCAGTTCAGGGGGACCAGATACGCAGTATTTT
TRBV19	.	TRBJ1-1	13	.	CASSIGQLTEAFF	TGTGCCAGTAGTATCGGTCAGTTAACTGAAGCTTTCTTT
TRBV15	.	TRBJ1-5	15	.	CATSPEGDSNQPQHF	TGTGCCACCAGCCCCGAGGGGGACAGCAATCAGCCCCAGCATTTT
TRBV5-8	.	TRBJ1-2	14	.	CASSLAGLGYGYTF	TGTGCCAGCAGCTTGGCAGGCCTTGGCTATGGCTACACCTTC
TRBV28	.	TRBJ2-7	15	.	CASTKGWGAAYEQYF	TGTGCCAGCACCAAGGGGTGGGGGGCCGCCTACGAGCAGTACTTC
TRBV10-2	.	TRBJ2-3	14	few	CASSSQVSTDTQYF	TGCGCCAGCAGTAGTCAGGTTAGCACAGATACGCAGTATTTT
TRBV19	.	TRBJ2-7	13	once	CASSILAGYEQYF	TGTGCCAGTAGTATCCTGGCAGGCTACGAGCAGTACTTC
TRBV7-7	.	TRBJ2-7	14	few	CASSLGPDSYEQYF	TGTGCTAGCAGCTTAGGCCCAGACTCCTACGAGCAGTACTTC
TRBV11-2	.	TRBJ2-1	13	.	CASSLDGASEQFF	TGTGCCAGCAGCTTAGACGGTGCCAGTGAGCAGTTCTTC
TRBV9	.	TRBJ1-4	15	.	CASSETGGVEEKLFF	TGTGCCAGCAGCGAAACAGGAGGGGTAGAAGAAAAACTGTTTTTT
TRBV11-2	TRBD1	TRBJ1-1	18	few	CASSLVVTGGSWGTEAFF	TGTGCCAGCAGCTTAGTCGTGACAGGGGGGTCTTGGGGCACTGAAGCTTTCTTT
TRBV11-2	.	TRBJ1-1	16	.	CASSAQALLRGTEAFF	TGTGCCAGCAGCGCCCAGGCACTCTTACGCGGGACTGAAGCTTTCTTT
TRBV5-6	.	TRBJ2-1	15	.	CASSLEWVPYNEQFF	TGTGCCAGCAGCTTGGAATGGGTCCCCTACAATGAGCAGTTCTTC
TRBV6-1	TRBD2	TRBJ2-7	12	.	CASTRGTYEQYF	TGTGCCAGCACGCGGGGGACCTACGAGCAGTACTTC
TRBV29-1	.	TRBJ1-1	13	.	CSVSGGLGTEAFF	TGCAGCGTTTCGGGGGGGCTGGGCACTGAAGCTTTCTTT
TRBV4-1	.	TRBJ1-1	12	.	CASSQGTAEAFF	TGCGCCAGCAGCCAAGGGACAGCCGAAGCTTTCTTT
TRBV5-5	TRBD2	TRBJ2-5	15	.	CASSFSSGGQETQYF	TGTGCCAGCAGCTTTTCTAGCGGGGGGCAAGAGACCCAGTACTTC
TRBV14	.	TRBJ1-5	13	once	CASSQGRGQPQHF	TGTGCCAGCAGCCAGGGACGTGGGCAGCCCCAGCATTTT
TRBV25-1	.	TRBJ2-3	11	.	CASTRGDTQYF	TGTGCCAGCACGCGGGGAGATACGCAGTATTTT
TRBV6-5	.	TRBJ2-5	13	.	CASSFTAQETQYF	TGTGCCAGCAGTTTTACAGCACAAGAGACCCAGTACTTC
TRBV29-1	TRBD1	TRBJ1-2	20	few	CSVSGMDREGGVGIDYGYTF	TGCAGCGTTAGCGGAATGGACAGGGAAGGTGGGGTCGGTATTGACTATGGCTACACCTTC
TRBV5-1	.	TRBJ1-1	13	.	CASSWLGAGEAFF	TGCGCCAGCAGCTGGTTGGGGGCGGGTGAAGCTTTCTTT
TRBV27	TRBD2	TRBJ2-2	16	.	CASSSGLAGEAGELFF	TGTGCCAGCAGTTCGGGACTAGCGGGAGAGGCCGGGGAGCTGTTTTTT
TRBV27	.	TRBJ1-3	14	.	CASSPRGAGNTIYF	TGTGCCAGCAGTCCCCGGGGGGCCGGAAACACCATATATTTT
TRBV7-9	TRBD1	TRBJ1-1	12	.	CASRQGDTEAFF	TGTGCCAGCCGACAGGGGGACACTGAAGCTTTCTTT
TRBV21-1	.	TRBJ2-5	16	.	CASSKDWTLTRETQYF	TGTGCCAGCAGCAAAGATTGGACACTAACCAGGGAGACCCAGTACTTC
TRBV7-9	TRBD1	TRBJ1-6	14	.	CASSLEQGNSPLHF	TGTGCCAGCAGCTTAGAACAGGGGAATTCACCCCTCCACTTT
TRBV7-9	.	TRBJ2-5	16	.	CASKGLMSSFLETQYF	TGTGCCAGCAAGGGCCTTATGTCTAGCTTTCTGGAGACCCAGTACTTC
TRBV10-2	.	TRBJ1-5	14	few	CASRGGESNQPQHF	TGCGCCAGCAGGGGGGGGGAGAGCAATCAGCCCCAGCATTTT
TRBV6-5	TRBD1	TRBJ1-6	14	few	CASSYRGPNSPLHF	TGTGCCAGCAGTTACAGGGGGCCGAATTCACCCCTCCACTTT
TRBV7-9	TRBD2	TRBJ2-1	15	.	CASSSLGTSGNEQFF	TGTGCCAGCAGCTCCCTCGGGACTAGCGGTAATGAGCAGTTCTTC
TRBV9	.	TRBJ1-2	15	large	CASSFVGSGAYGYTF	TGTGCCAGCAGCTTCGTAGGGTCTGGAGCTTATGGCTACACCTTC
TRBV21-1	.	TRBJ1-1	15	.	CASSKVGTGLCEAFF	TGTGCCAGCAGCAAAGTTGGGACAGGGTTATGTGAAGCTTTCTTT